This passage covers 20 T cell receptor beta chains from one sample sequenced in a study of regulatory T cells in long-lasting Graves disease. CDR3-region Arm-PCR and iRepertoire HTBI primers produced the TCR beta libraries. TCRdb reprocessed the multiplex PCR reads with MiXCR, giving one entry per CDR3 protein. The sample yields about 560,000 distinct CDR3 sequences, roughly 15% seen once. Time point meaning: newly diagnosed GD, antithyroid drugs for less than 3 months. The TCR library was made from RNA that had been extracted from PBMCs in TRIzol. These sequences were also reported in another study, on T cells in Graves' hyperthyroidism and ophthalmopathy.

The material sequenced was peripheral blood mononuclear cells (PBMCs), taken at new diagnosis, from a patient treated with antithyroid drugs. The receptors were sampled from a man between 18 and 29 years old with Graves disease.

The rearrangement links TRBV5-1 to TRBJ1-1, with 12 nucleotides matching TRBD1. Germline loops: CDR1 SGHRS, CDR2 YFSETQ. The CDR3 runs 18 residues. The trim removed 1 base at V and 4 bases at J, leaving 11 bases unmatched. The CDR3, as DNA: TGCGCCAGCAGCTTGAGGGGGACAGGGGGCGACCCGAGCACTGAAGCTTTCTTT. Encoded protein: CASSLRGTGGDPSTEAFF.

This chain connects TRBV4-2 to TRBJ1-1, with no clear D. This CDR3 contains 15 residues. V was pared by 1 base and J by 1 base, with 10 bases between. CDR1 is LGHNA, CDR2 YNFKEQ, per germline. CDR3 DNA sequence: TGTGCCAGCAGCCAAGCCCGGGAGGCGAACACTGAAGCTTTCTTT. Translated: CASSQAREANTEAFF.

About this clonotype: This may be a read error, as it is one base from a much larger clone. This is likely a read error, given that the CDR3 carries no conserved phenylalanine or tryptophan at its end. This chain uses TRBV11-2 with TRBJ2-7, with D unresolved. The CDR3 spans 18 residues. Germline lookup yields CDR1 SGHAT and CDR2 FQNNGV. V was clipped by 2 bases and J by 2 bases, with 22 bases between them. CDR3 DNA sequence: TGTGCCAGCAGCTTACTCCCCCCCTCCCGCGTAGTCGCCTACGAGCAGTACCTC. The encoded protein is CASSLLPPSRVVAYEQYL.

J is TRBJ2-1 and V is TRBV7-9; TRBD2 agrees at 9 bases. This CDR3 comprises 16 residues. V trimming: 2 bases; J trimming: 7 bases; junction bases outside the gene matches: 9. CDR1 and CDR2 from the germline V gene are SEHNR and FQNEAQ (reference sequence). The CDR3 sequence: CASSLPPGLALNEQFF. CDR3 nucleotide sequence: TGTGCCAGCAGCTTACCGCCGGGACTAGCTCTTAATGAGCAGTTCTTC.

There are many counts of this clonotype. This rearrangement joins TRBV6-2 or TRBV6-3 to TRBJ1-1; 8 bases match TRBD1. The germline V gene has CDR1 MNHEY and CDR2 SVGEGT. The CDR3 has 17 amino acids. J lost 1 base, V lost 6 bases, and 13 bases had no gene match. CDR3 amino acids: CASSKHPPGTGNTEAFF. CDR3 nucleotides: TGTGCCAGCAGCAAGCACCCCCCCGGGACAGGGAACACTGAAGCTTTCTTT.

In its sample, this clonotype was seen many times. CDR3 DNA: TGTGCCAGCAGCACCGGGACTAGCGACTCCTACGAGCAGTACTTC. Encoded protein: CASSTGTSDSYEQYF. The V call is TRBV7-2, the J call TRBJ2-7; 10 nucleotides agree with TRBD2. The CDR3 contains 15 residues. Trimming removed 5 bases from V and 0 bases from J; junction bases left unmatched: 4. CDR1 is SGHTA and CDR2 is FQGNSA in the germline V gene. The complete variable domain, with remaining parts taken from reference TRBV7-2 and TRBJ2-7, reads GAGVSQSPSNKVTEKGKDVELRCDPISGHTALYWYRQSLGQGLEFLIYFQGNSAPDKSGLPSDRFSAERTGGSVSTLTIQRTQQEDSAVYLCASSTGTSDSYEQYFGPGTRLTVT.

This clonotype came up a few times. The J gene is TRBJ2-3, the V gene TRBV7-9, with D possibly matching TRBD2 (5 bases). This CDR3 is built from 18 residues. V lost 5 bases and J 9 bases, leaving 30 bases between the germline ends. The germline gives CDR1 SEHNR, CDR2 FQNEAQ (reference sequence). This CDR3 reads CASSARVLTRLPQRTQYF. CDR3 DNA: TGTGCCAGCAGCGCCCGGGTCCTTACTAGACTACCCCAGAGGACGCAGTATTTT.

In this sample, this clonotype turned up many times. The chain links TRBV29-1 to TRBJ2-7, with 9 bases matching TRBD2. Trimming cost V 3 bases and J 2 bases; bases outside gene matches: 2. Germline lookup yields CDR1 SQVTM and CDR2 ANQGSEA. This CDR3 spans 13 amino acids. The CDR3 DNA is TGCAGCGTTGAGGGGACTAGCACCTACGAGCAGTACTTC. Its protein is CSVEGTSTYEQYF.

The table lists this clonotype with many counts. The V gene is TRBV12-3 or TRBV12-4, the J gene TRBJ2-5, with D perhaps TRBD1 or TRBD2 (5 bases each). The CDR3 extends over 15 amino acids. Trimming pared 6 bases from V and 6 bases from J, leaving 20 bases between. This chain's CDR3 is CASSSDRDEGKTQYF. The CDR3, as DNA: TGTGCCAGCAGCTCCGACAGAGACGAGGGGAAGACCCAGTACTTC.

About this clonotype itself: A much more abundant neighbour one base away suggests this may be a read error. This sequence joins TRBV12-3 or TRBV12-4 and TRBJ2-7, with 8 bases that match TRBD2. V trimming: 4 bases; J trimming: 2 bases; junction bases outside the gene matches: 7. This CDR3 has 15 amino acids. CDR3 protein: CASSSPGLETYEQYF. The DNA of the CDR3 is TGTGCCAGCAGTTCCCCGGGACTAGAGACCTACGAGCAGTACTTC.

As concerns this clonotype: This sequence is one base from a far larger clone and is likely a read error. The chain has TRBV13 and TRBJ2-4; a weak D match, TRBD1 (5 bases). The J call is doubtful: the DNA matches TRBJ2-7 better. CDR1 and CDR2 from the germline V gene are PRHDT and FYEKMQ (reference sequence). This CDR3 is 15 amino acids long. The CDR3 region has the DNA TGTGCCAGCAGCTTAGGCGAGACAGACTCCTACGAGCAGTACTTC. Amino acid sequence: CASSLGETDSYEQYF.

This clonotype was observed a few times. V and J are TRBV4-1 and TRBJ2-5; D may be TRBD1 (5 bases). Germline assignment: CDR1 MGHRA and CDR2 YSYEKL. V lost 3 bases, J lost 3 bases, and 8 bases lay in between. The CDR3 sequence is 13 residues long. The CDR3 loop reads CASSHSREETQYF. CDR3 nucleotides: TGCGCCAGCAGCCATAGCAGGGAAGAGACCCAGTACTTC.

The chain uses TRBV20-1 and TRBJ2-5; 7 nucleotides agree with TRBD1. The CDR3 is 16 amino acids. Trimming cost V 4 bases and J 0 bases; bases outside gene matches: 11. CDR1 and CDR2 from the germline V gene are DFQATT and SNEGSKA (reference sequence). The CDR3 DNA reads TGCAGTGCTAACACGGACCGCGGACAGGACCAAGAGACCCAGTACTTC. Protein sequence: CSANTDRGQDQETQYF.

In its sample, this clonotype was seen a few times. This chain joins TRBV6-2 or TRBV6-3 and TRBJ1-5; D uncertain. Looked up from germline, CDR1 is MNHEY and CDR2 is SVGEGT. Trimming removed 0 bases from V and 7 bases from J, with 4 bases in between. CDR3 length: 12 residues. The CDR3 loop reads CASSYSEQPQHF. CDR3 DNA sequence: TGTGCCAGCAGTTACTCCGAACAGCCCCAGCATTTT.

This clonotype has ten or more counts. This sequence joins TRBV6-1 and TRBJ2-3; perhaps D is TRBD1 or TRBD2 (5 bases each). Germline V gives CDR1 MNHNS, CDR2 SASEGT. CDR3 length: 14 residues. Trimming cost V 8 bases and J 0 bases, with 12 bases left between them. For the CDR3, the DNA is TGTGCCAGCCTAAGGGGAGCTAGCACAGATACGCAGTATTTT. It specifies CASLRGASTDTQYF.

This clonotype appeared many times. The V call is TRBV28, the J call TRBJ1-2; D possibly corresponds to TRBD1 (5 bases). The CDR3 has 13 amino acids. CDR1 is MDHEN and CDR2 is SYDVKM in the germline V gene. The germline V and J ends were trimmed by 10 bases and 8 bases, with 20 bases remaining between them. The CDR3 protein is CATQGPTGLGYTF. The CDR3 coding sequence is TGTGCCACCCAGGGTCCCACCGGGCTCGGCTACACCTTC.

This chain links TRBV18 with TRBJ2-3; TRBD2 might be the D (6 bases). The CDR3 loop spans 14 amino acids. Germline V CDR1 and CDR2: KGHSH, LQKENI. Deletions cut 2 bases from V and 5 bases from J, with 11 bases between. DNA of the CDR3: TGTGCCAGCTCACCAGGGACTCTAGAAGATACGCAGTATTTT. Its protein is CASSPGTLEDTQYF.

The V call is TRBV4-1, the J call TRBJ1-3; D not resolved. Trimming left V 1 base short and J 0 bases short, with 10 bases between. Germline assignment: CDR1 MGHRA and CDR2 YSYEKL. The CDR3 consists of 16 residues. The CDR3 DNA follows: TGCGCCAGCAGCCAAGGGATCCGGAGCTCTGGAAACACCATATATTTT. It encodes CASSQGIRSSGNTIYF.

In the case of this clonotype: Lacking the conserved final phenylalanine or tryptophan, this CDR3 likely reflects a read error. V gene TRBV3-1 combines with J gene TRBJ2-3; D is uncertain. The CDR3 is 21 residues long. The germline V gene has CDR1 LGHDT and CDR2 YNNKEL (reference sequence). CDR3 loop: CAGSHDLAEWRLGVPTDTQYL. For the CDR3, the DNA is TGTGCCGGCAGCCATGACCTGGCCGAATGGCGTCTAGGAGTCCCCACAGATACGCAGTATTTG.

This clonotype has at least ten counts. V usage is TRBV28 and J usage is TRBJ1-1, with D unclear. The V end lost 2 bases, the J end lost 0 bases, and 4 bases lay between the germline ends. CDR3 length equals 13 residues. Germline V gene sequence: CDR1 MDHEN, CDR2 SYDVKM. The CDR3 DNA reads TGTGCCAGCAGTTTACACTTGAACACTGAAGCTTTCTTT. Protein sequence: CASSLHLNTEAFF.